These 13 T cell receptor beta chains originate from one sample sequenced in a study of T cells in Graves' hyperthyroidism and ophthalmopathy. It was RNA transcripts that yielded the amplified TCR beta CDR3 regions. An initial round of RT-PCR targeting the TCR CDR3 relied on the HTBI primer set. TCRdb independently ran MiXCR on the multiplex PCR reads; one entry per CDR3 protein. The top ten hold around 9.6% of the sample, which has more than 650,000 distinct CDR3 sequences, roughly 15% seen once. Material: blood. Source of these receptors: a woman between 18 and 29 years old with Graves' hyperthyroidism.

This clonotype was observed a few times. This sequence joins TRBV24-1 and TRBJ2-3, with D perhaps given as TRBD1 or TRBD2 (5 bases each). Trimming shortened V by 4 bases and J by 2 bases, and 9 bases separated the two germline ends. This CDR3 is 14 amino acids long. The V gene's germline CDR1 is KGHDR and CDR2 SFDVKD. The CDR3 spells CATSEPGHTDTQYF. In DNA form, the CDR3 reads TGTGCCACCAGTGAGCCGGGGCACACAGATACGCAGTATTTT.

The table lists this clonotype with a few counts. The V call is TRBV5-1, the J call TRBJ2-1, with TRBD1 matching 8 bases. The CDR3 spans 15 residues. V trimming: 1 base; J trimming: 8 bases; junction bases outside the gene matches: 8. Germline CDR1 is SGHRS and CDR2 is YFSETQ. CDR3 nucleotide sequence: TGCGCCAGCAGCTTGTTCGCAGGGGGCGGGTATGAGCAGTTCTTC. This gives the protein CASSLFAGGGYEQFF. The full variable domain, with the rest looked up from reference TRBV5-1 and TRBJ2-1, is KAGVTQTPRYLIKTRGQQVTLSCSPISGHRSVSWYQQTPGQGLQFLFEYFSETQRNKGNFPGRFSGRQFSNSRSEMNVSTLELGDSALYLCASSLFAGGGYEQFFGPGTRLTVL.

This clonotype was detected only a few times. CDR3 sequence reads: CASSLDAERELFF. CDR3 sequence (DNA): TGTGCCAGCAGCTTAGATGCCGAGAGGGAGCTGTTTTTT. The chain links TRBV7-2 to TRBJ2-2, with no clear D. Germline V CDR1 and CDR2: SGHTA, FQGNSA. The CDR3 totals 13 residues. The V and J ends lost 1 base and 9 bases respectively, with 9 bases between them.

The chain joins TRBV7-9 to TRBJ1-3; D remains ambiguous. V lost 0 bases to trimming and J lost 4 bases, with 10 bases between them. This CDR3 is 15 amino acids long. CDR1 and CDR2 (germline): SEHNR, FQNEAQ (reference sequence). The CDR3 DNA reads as TGTGCCAGCAGCTTAGCACCCACCCCAGGAAACACCATATATTTT. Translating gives CASSLAPTPGNTIYF. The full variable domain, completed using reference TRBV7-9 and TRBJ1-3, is DTGVSQNPRHKITKRGQNVTFRCDPISEHNRLYWYRQTLGQGPEFLTYFQNEAQLEKSRLLSDRFSAERPKGSFSTLEIQRTEQGDSAMYLCASSLAPTPGNTIYFGEGSWLTVV.

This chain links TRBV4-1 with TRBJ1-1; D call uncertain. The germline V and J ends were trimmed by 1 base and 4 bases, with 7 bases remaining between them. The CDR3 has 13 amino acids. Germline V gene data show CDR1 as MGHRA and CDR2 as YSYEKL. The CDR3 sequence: CASSQGVSTEAFF. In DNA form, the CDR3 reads TGCGCCAGCAGCCAAGGGGTGAGCACTGAAGCTTTCTTT.

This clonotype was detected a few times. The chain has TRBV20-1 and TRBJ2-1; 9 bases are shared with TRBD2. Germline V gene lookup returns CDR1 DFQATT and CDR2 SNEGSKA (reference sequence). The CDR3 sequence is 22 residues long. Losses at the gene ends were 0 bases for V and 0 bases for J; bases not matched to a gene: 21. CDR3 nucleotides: TGCAGTGCTAGAGATCAGGGGGTGTCAAGCGGGAGGTTCTCTCGCTCCTACAATGAGCAGTTCTTC. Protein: CSARDQGVSSGRFSRSYNEQFF.

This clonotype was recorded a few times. The CDR3 DNA reads as TGTGCCAGTGGCCGAGGGCTGGGCGGGGAGCAGTACTTC. Residues: CASGRGLGGEQYF. The V gene is TRBV6-1, the J gene TRBJ2-7; a weak D match, TRBD2 (5 bases). Trimming removed 9 bases from V and 7 bases from J, with 19 bases in between. This CDR3 is built from 13 residues. The V gene's germline CDR1 is MNHNS and CDR2 SASEGT.

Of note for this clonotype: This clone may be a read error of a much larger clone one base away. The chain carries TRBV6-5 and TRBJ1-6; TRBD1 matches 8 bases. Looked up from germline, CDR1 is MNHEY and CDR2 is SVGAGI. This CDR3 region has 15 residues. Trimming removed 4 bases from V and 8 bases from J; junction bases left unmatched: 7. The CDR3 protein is CASSSWAGGDSPLHF. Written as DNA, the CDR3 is TGTGCCAGCAGTTCTTGGGCAGGGGGCGATTCACCCCTCCACTTT.

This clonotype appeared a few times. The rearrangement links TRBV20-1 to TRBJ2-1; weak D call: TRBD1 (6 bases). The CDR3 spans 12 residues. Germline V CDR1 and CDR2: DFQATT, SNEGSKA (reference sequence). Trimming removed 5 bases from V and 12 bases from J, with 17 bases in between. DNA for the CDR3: TGCAGTGCTGCCGGGACAACCGTAGGGCAGTTCTTC. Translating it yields CSAAGTTVGQFF.

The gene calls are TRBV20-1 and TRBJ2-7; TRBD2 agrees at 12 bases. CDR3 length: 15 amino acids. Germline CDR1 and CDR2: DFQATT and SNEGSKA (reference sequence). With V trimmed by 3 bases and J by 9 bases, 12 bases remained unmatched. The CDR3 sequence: CSASPTSGSFQGQYF. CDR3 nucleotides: TGCAGTGCTAGCCCGACTAGCGGGAGTTTCCAAGGGCAGTACTTC.

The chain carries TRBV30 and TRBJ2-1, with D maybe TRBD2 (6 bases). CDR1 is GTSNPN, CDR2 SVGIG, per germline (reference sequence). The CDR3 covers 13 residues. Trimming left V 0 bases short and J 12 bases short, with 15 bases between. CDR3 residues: CAWSVSGRGGQFF. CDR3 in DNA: TGTGCCTGGAGTGTTTCCGGCCGGGGAGGGCAGTTCTTC.

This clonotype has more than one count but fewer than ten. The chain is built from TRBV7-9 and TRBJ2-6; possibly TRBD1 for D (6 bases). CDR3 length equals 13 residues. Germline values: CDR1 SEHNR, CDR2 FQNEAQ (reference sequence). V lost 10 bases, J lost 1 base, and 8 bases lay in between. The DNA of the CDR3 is TGTGCCACCACAGGGTCTGGGGCCAACGTCCTGACTTTC. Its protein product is CATTGSGANVLTF.

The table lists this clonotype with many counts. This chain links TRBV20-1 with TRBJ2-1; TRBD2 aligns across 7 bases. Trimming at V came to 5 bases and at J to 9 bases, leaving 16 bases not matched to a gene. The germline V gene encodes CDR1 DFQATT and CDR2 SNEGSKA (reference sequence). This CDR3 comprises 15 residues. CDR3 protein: CSAPLAGVYVGEQFF. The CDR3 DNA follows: TGCAGTGCTCCCCTTGCGGGAGTTTATGTAGGTGAGCAGTTCTTC.